Below, one TCR beta chain is given with its context. The CDR3 covers 16 residues. V dropped 5 bases and J dropped 3; count of bases not matched to a gene: 10. The germline V gene encodes CDR1 SEHNR and CDR2 FQNEAQ (reference sequence). These data originate in a study of blood T cell repertoires in COVID-19. About the study: Acute-phase and convalescent COVID-19 samples originated in the United States, Italy and Spain.

Clones were read by immunoSEQ multiplex PCR, and TCRdb kept only the in-frame ones, dropping some. This table holds roughly 81,000 clones, around 84% found once. The specimen was peripheral blood. The V call is TRBV7-9, the J call TRBJ2-7; 10 bases are a match to TRBD2. The TCR originated in a man between 35 and 55 years old with acute or convalescent COVID-19. CDR3 DNA: TGTGCCAGCAGCCCAGTAGCGGGAGGTGCGATCTACGAGCAGTACTTC. Translation: CASSPVAGGAIYEQYF.